A single sample is the source of the 16 T cell receptor beta chains below, sequenced in a study of blood T cell repertoires in COVID-19. Sequencing used immunoSEQ multiplex PCR; TCRdb keeps in-frame clones, though not all of them. The sample lists around 140,000 clones, about 83% occurring once. Sequenced input: PBMCs or T cells enriched from blood (not recorded which). The receptors stem from a woman in her forties or fifties with acute COVID-19.

This clone was recorded only once. The rearrangement links TRBV27 to TRBJ1-2; D unresolved. V was trimmed by 4 bases and J by 0 bases, leaving 9 bases between them. The CDR3 consists of 14 residues. Looked up from germline, CDR1 is MNHEY and CDR2 is SMNVEV (reference sequence). The CDR3 region has the DNA TGTGCCAGCAGTTCCTTAGACACTAACTATGGCTACACCTTC. Translation gives CASSSLDTNYGYTF.

This clone was detected only a few times. V is TRBV6-5 and J is TRBJ1-1, with 12 bases identical to TRBD1. J was trimmed by 5 bases and V by 6 bases; bases with no gene match: 7. This CDR3 has 15 amino acids. CDR1 is MNHEY, CDR2 SVGAGI, per germline. The CDR3 sequence is CASRGQGAQSTEAFF. For the CDR3, the DNA is TGTGCCAGCAGGGGACAGGGGGCGCAGAGTACTGAAGCTTTCTTT.

The V and J genes are TRBV27 and TRBJ2-3, with 8 bases that match TRBD2. Looked up from germline, CDR1 is MNHEY and CDR2 is SMNVEV (reference sequence). Losses at the gene ends were 7 bases for V and 3 bases for J; bases not matched to a gene: 12. This CDR3 comprises 16 residues. Written as DNA, the CDR3 is TGTGCCAGCATAAAGCGAGCGGGAGTGATAACAGATACGCAGTATTTT. It yields the protein CASIKRAGVITDTQYF.

The chain combines TRBV5-4 with TRBJ2-1, with 11 positions matching TRBD2. The V segment lost 2 bases and the J segment 9 bases; nucleotides outside the gene matches: 7. The V gene's germline CDR1 is SGHNT and CDR2 YYREEE (reference sequence). The CDR3 length is 15 residues. The CDR3 nucleotides are TGTGCCAGCAGCTTTGGGACTAGCGGCCCAGGTGAGCAGTTCTTC. Translating it yields CASSFGTSGPGEQFF.

The gene calls are TRBV18 and TRBJ1-5, with TRBD1 identical over 8 bases. Looked up from germline, CDR1 is KGHSH and CDR2 is LQKENI. V shed 5 bases, J shed 5 bases, and the junction held 8 bases outside the gene matches. This CDR3 spans 15 amino acids. The CDR3 DNA follows: TGTGCCAGCTCATCGGACAGGGCCCTTGATCAGCCCCAGCATTTT. This translates into CASSSDRALDQPQHF.

The V call is TRBV14, the J call TRBJ2-7; 7 positions agree with TRBD1. In germline, CDR1 is SGHDN, CDR2 FVKESK. The CDR3 totals 17 residues. The V gene end was trimmed by 4 bases and the J gene end by 1 base; junction bases not matched to a gene: 13. CDR3 bases: TGTGCCAGCAGCCCGAGAGTCAGACAGGGCCTTTCCTACGAGCAGTACTTC. Amino acids: CASSPRVRQGLSYEQYF.

The chain uses TRBV2 and TRBJ1-6, with D unresolved. The CDR3 is 14 residues long. Germline V gene lookup returns CDR1 SNHLY and CDR2 FYNNEI. The V end was cut by 4 bases, the J end by 9 bases, with 13 bases between. The CDR3 DNA follows: TGTGCCAGCAGTGCTGAGGGTTATCGTTCACCCCTCCACTTT. This translates into CASSAEGYRSPLHF.

This chain connects TRBV5-1 to TRBJ2-1; 10 bases match TRBD1. V trimming: 3 bases; J trimming: 6 bases; junction bases outside the gene matches: 3. Germline V CDR1 and CDR2: SGHRS, YFSETQ. This CDR3 has 14 residues. The chain's CDR3 is CASSSGQGVNEQFF. The CDR3 bases are TGCGCCAGCAGCTCCGGACAGGGGGTCAATGAGCAGTTCTTC.

This sequence joins TRBV6-5 and TRBJ1-2, with D possibly matching TRBD1 (6 bases). Deletions cut 6 bases from V and 0 bases from J, with 11 bases between. CDR1 and CDR2 (germline): MNHEY, SVGAGI. This CDR3 is 14 amino acids long. The DNA for the CDR3 is TGTGCCAGCAGACCCCAGGGGCCTAACTATGGCTACACCTTC. This encodes CASRPQGPNYGYTF.

The chain is built from TRBV20-1 and TRBJ1-1; D gene unclear. The CDR3 contains 17 residues. Between the trimmed V and J ends, which lost 3 bases and 4 bases, there was a span of 24 bases. Germline-derived CDR1 and CDR2 are DFQATT and SNEGSKA (reference sequence). The CDR3 loop reads CSASPEYGGQVLTEAFF. The CDR3 DNA reads TGCAGTGCTAGTCCCGAGTACGGTGGGCAGGTCCTCACTGAAGCTTTCTTT.

V usage is TRBV19 and J usage is TRBJ1-1; 8 positions match TRBD1. Trimming took 3 bases from V and 11 from J; bases not matched to a gene: 8. The germline CDR1 and CDR2 sequences are LNHDA and SQIVND (reference sequence). The CDR3 has 13 amino acids. Here the CDR3 reads CASSIPGTGIAFF. The CDR3 nucleotides are TGTGCCAGTAGTATCCCCGGGACAGGTATTGCTTTCTTT.

This rearrangement joins TRBV19 to TRBJ1-5; 8 bases line up with TRBD1. Per the germline V gene, CDR1 is LNHDA and CDR2 is SQIVND (reference sequence). The junction had 7 bases not matched to a gene; V was cut back by 4 bases and J by 2 bases. This CDR3 comprises 16 residues. CDR3 bases: TGTGCCAGTAGTAATCAGGGGGCTCGGGGCAATCAGCCCCAGCATTTT. The encoded protein is CASSNQGARGNQPQHF.

This clone has a single count. V usage is TRBV6-4 and J usage is TRBJ2-3; no clear D gene. Germline V gene sequence: CDR1 MRHNA, CDR2 SNTAGT. The ends were cut back, 4 bases at V and 2 bases at J, with 16 bases in the middle. The CDR3 runs to 16 residues. CDR3 bases: TGTGCCAGCAGTGTAATGGGTGGGCCCAACACAGATACGCAGTATTTT. Translated: CASSVMGGPNTDTQYF.

The chain is built from TRBV19 and TRBJ2-7; 9 nucleotides agree with TRBD1. In germline, CDR1 is LNHDA, CDR2 SQIVND (reference sequence). V dropped 7 bases and J dropped 6; count of bases not matched to a gene: 10. The CDR3 length is 14 residues. The CDR3, as DNA: TGTGCCAGTACGACAGGGACAGGGAGCTCCGAGCAGTACTTC. Translation: CASTTGTGSSEQYF.

This clone was observed a single time. The V and J genes are TRBV5-5 and TRBJ2-7; perhaps TRBD1 as D (5 bases). The CDR3 has 13 residues. Trimming left V 2 bases short and J 6 bases short, with 12 bases between. Looked up from germline, CDR1 is SGHKS and CDR2 is YYEKEE (reference sequence). CDR3 loop: CASSFKGVLEQYF. In DNA, the CDR3 is TGTGCCAGCAGCTTCAAAGGGGTCCTCGAGCAGTACTTC.

This rearrangement joins TRBV19 to TRBJ1-5, with D possibly matching TRBD1 (6 bases). Germline V gene lookup returns CDR1 LNHDA and CDR2 SQIVND (reference sequence). This CDR3 comprises 16 residues. Trimming cost V 3 bases and J 2 bases, with 14 bases left between them. The CDR3 sequence: CASSIGRGGGNQPQHF. The CDR3 DNA is TGTGCCAGTAGTATCGGTCGCGGGGGCGGCAATCAGCCCCAGCATTTT. Filled out from reference TRBV19 and TRBJ1-5, the complete variable domain reads DGGITQSPKYLFRKEGQNVTLSCEQNLNHDAMYWYRQDPGQGLRLIYYSQIVNDFQKGDIAEGYSVSREKKESFPLTVTSAQKNPTAFYLCASSIGRGGGNQPQHFGDGTRLSIL.